A selection of T cell receptor beta chains follows, all from one sample in a study of blood T cell repertoires in COVID-19. The repertoire was sequenced with immunoSEQ multiplex PCR; TCRdb's copy has only in-frame clones and lacks some. Among roughly 200,000 clones listed, more than 70% were seen once. Sequences were obtained from peripheral blood. The receptors here all came from an older person with COVID-19, enrolled during active disease. CDR3s include the opening cysteine and the closing phenylalanine or tryptophan. The D gene is left open where the match is weak. Size is omitted from some rows. Given values are once, few, many or a class for expanded clones.

TGTGCCAGCAGCTTGGGACTAGCGGGAAACGAGCAGTTCTTC CASSLGLAGNEQFF TRBJ2-1 TRBD2 - TRBV7-7
TGTGCCAGCAGCTTAACAGACAGGGGCTCAGGGCAGTACTTC CASSLTDRGSGQYF TRBJ2-7 TRBD1 - TRBV7-8
TGCAGTGGGAGAGTTGGCCAACTGAACACTGAAGCTTTCTTT CSGRVGQLNTEAFF TRBJ1-1 - - TRBV29-1
TGTGCCAGCACCCTAGCGGGACCATACGAGCAGTACTTC CASTLAGPYEQYF TRBJ2-7 TRBD2 once TRBV28
TGCGCCAGCAGTCAATCGGGGAGACAGGGGGACGAGCAGTACTTC CASSQSGRQGDEQYF TRBJ2-7 TRBD1 - TRBV23-1
TGTGCCAGCAACCAACAGGGGGGGTCCTACGAGCAGTACTTC CASNQQGGSYEQYF TRBJ2-7 - - TRBV5-4
TGCAGCGTTGACACCCCTAGGGACTCCGGGACAGGGGGCCGGGAGCAGTACTTC CSVDTPRDSGTGGREQYF TRBJ2-7 TRBD1 - TRBV29-1
TGTGCCACATGGACAGGGAGGGGGAACTATGGCTACACCTTC CATWTGRGNYGYTF TRBJ1-2 TRBD1 - TRBV10-3
TGTGCCACCAGTGGGGACAGGGCAAATCAGCCCCAGCATTTT CATSGDRANQPQHF TRBJ1-5 TRBD1 - TRBV24-1
TGTGCCAGCAGCTCATTCAGAGGGGAAAAACTGTTTTTT CASSSFRGEKLFF TRBJ1-4 - - TRBV9
TGTGCCAGCAGCTTAGCAGGGGCCTTAGGGTTCGGCACTGAAGCTTTCTTT CASSLAGALGFGTEAFF TRBJ1-1 - - TRBV7-2
TGTGCCAGCAGCCCCAGGTTTGCCCAGACTGAAGCTTTCTTT CASSPRFAQTEAFF TRBJ1-1 - - TRBV7-2
TGTGCCAGCAGTGGCGGGGGGAGGGAACCCCTCCACTTT CASSGGGREPLHF TRBJ1-6 - - TRBV28
TGCGCCAGCTGGGGCCCTTCTCCTTTGCGACAGGGGGCGACTAATGAAAAACTGTTTTTT CASWGPSPLRQGATNEKLFF TRBJ1-4 TRBD1 - TRBV10-2
TGTGCCACCAGTGACTCTTACCAAGAGACCCAGTACTTC CATSDSYQETQYF TRBJ2-5 - few TRBV24-1
TGTGCCAGCAGCCGGTCCGCGGCATCGGGCTACACCTTC CASSRSAASGYTF TRBJ1-2 - - TRBV12-3/TRBV12-4
TGTGCCTGGAGTCATGTGAACACTGAAGCTTTCTTT CAWSHVNTEAFF TRBJ1-1 - once TRBV30
TGTGCCAGCAGTTCACCCGGGAGTTACACTGAAGCTTTCTTT CASSSPGSYTEAFF TRBJ1-1 - - TRBV27
TGCGCCAGCAGCCAAGATTCGGGCTACGAGCAGTACTTC CASSQDSGYEQYF TRBJ2-7 - - TRBV4-1
TGTGCCAGCAGTTTCAGCCTGGCAGGGGGGCAGCCCCAGCATTTT CASSFSLAGGQPQHF TRBJ1-5 TRBD1 - TRBV28
TGTGCCAGCAGCGTAGAAGACTACTCCTACAATGAGCAGTTCTTC CASSVEDYSYNEQFF TRBJ2-1 - - TRBV9
TGTGCCAGAAGCTCCGGGACAAAAAACAATGAGCAGTTCTTC CARSSGTKNNEQFF TRBJ2-1 - few TRBV5-3
TGTGCCAGCAGCTCCGGACAGCAAACTGAAGCTTTCTTT CASSSGQQTEAFF TRBJ1-1 - - TRBV9
TGTGCCAGCAGCTTAGGGACAGGGGTTGGGAATGAGCAGTTCTTC CASSLGTGVGNEQFF TRBJ2-1 TRBD1 - TRBV7-9
TGTGCCAGCAGCTTAAGCGGGCTAGCGAACACCGGGGAGCTGTTTTTT CASSLSGLANTGELFF TRBJ2-2 - - TRBV7-3
TGCGCCAGCAGCTTAGGGGTAACGAACACTGAAGCTTTCTTT CASSLGVTNTEAFF TRBJ1-1 - - TRBV5-1
TGTGCCAGCAGCACTAGCGGGAGGCTCCAAGAGACCCAGTACTTC CASSTSGRLQETQYF TRBJ2-5 TRBD2 - TRBV9
TGTGCCAGCAGCGTAGGGGTGGGACAGGGGGCGCGTGGTGAGCAGTTCTTC CASSVGVGQGARGEQFF TRBJ2-1 TRBD1 - TRBV9
TGTGCCAGCAGGTCGAACAGGGGAAGCAATCAGCCCCAGCATTTT CASRSNRGSNQPQHF TRBJ1-5 TRBD1 once TRBV28
TGTGCCAGCAGAGCAGGGGGCGGGCATCAGCCCCAGCATTTT CASRAGGGHQPQHF TRBJ1-5 TRBD1 - TRBV28
TGCGCCAGCAGCTTGGCCAGTGGGACAGTGGGCGAAAAACTGTTTTTT CASSLASGTVGEKLFF TRBJ1-4 TRBD1 - TRBV5-1
TGTGCCAGCAGCACCCGCCGGGGGACAACTAATGAAAAACTGTTTTTT CASSTRRGTTNEKLFF TRBJ1-4 - - TRBV7-9
TGTGCCAGTAGGGAATCGCCGGGACAGGGACAGCCCCAGCATTTT CASRESPGQGQPQHF TRBJ1-5 TRBD1 - TRBV19
TGTGCCAGCAGCTCAAGGTTGAGGCAGGGGGCTTCCGAGGCTGAGCAGTTCTTC CASSSRLRQGASEAEQFF TRBJ2-1 TRBD1 once TRBV7-9
TGTGCCACCAGTGGTAACAGGGGGCTCTCCTACAATGAGCAGTTCTTC CATSGNRGLSYNEQFF TRBJ2-1 TRBD1 few TRBV24-1
TGTGCCAGCAGTGAAGTCGACAGGGTTGGGACTGAAGCTTTCTTT CASSEVDRVGTEAFF TRBJ1-1 TRBD1 - TRBV6-1
TGCGCCAGTTCGGACAGAGCCAATTCACCCCTCCACTTT CASSDRANSPLHF TRBJ1-6 - - TRBV5-1
TGTGCCAGCAGCGGGGGACAGGGAAGGCGCTCTGGAAACACCATATATTTT CASSGGQGRRSGNTIYF TRBJ1-3 TRBD1 - TRBV3-1/TRBV3-2
TGTGCCACCAGTAGCGGGAGGGCCTCCGGACGTCAAGAGACCCAGTACTTC CATSSGRASGRQETQYF TRBJ2-5 TRBD2 - TRBV3-1/TRBV3-2
TGCGCCAGCAGCCGAAGCGGGAGGAGCTCCTACGAGCAGTACTTC CASSRSGRSSYEQYF TRBJ2-7 TRBD2 - TRBV4-3
TGCGCCAGCAGCCGGACGTTGACAGGCCAGACCCAGTACTTC CASSRTLTGQTQYF TRBJ2-5 - - TRBV5-1
TGTGCCAGCTCACCACTAATGACAGGGGCCTCCTACGAGCAGTACTTC CASSPLMTGASYEQYF TRBJ2-7 TRBD1 - TRBV18
TGTGCCAGCAGCCCGGGTCCTGTTAGTACTGGAAACACCATATATTTT CASSPGPVSTGNTIYF TRBJ1-3 - - TRBV7-2
TGTGCCATCAGTCTCGGTGGACTAGCGGGAGATACGCAGTATTTT CAISLGGLAGDTQYF TRBJ2-3 TRBD2 - TRBV10-3
TGTGCCAGTAGTATACTACTAAGCTCCTACAATGAGCAGTTCTTC CASSILLSSYNEQFF TRBJ2-1 - - TRBV19
TGTGCCACCTCAGGAACTGGAAACACCATATATTTT CATSGTGNTIYF TRBJ1-3 - once TRBV6-5
TGTGCCAGCAACCCGGGACTCACAGATACGCAGTATTTT CASNPGLTDTQYF TRBJ2-3 - - TRBV12-3/TRBV12-4
TGTGCCAGCAGTCCCCGACAGGGCCGCTACGAGCAGTACTTC CASSPRQGRYEQYF TRBJ2-7 TRBD1 once TRBV27
TGTGCCAGTAGTATAAGAGGACAGGGGAGAGGCAATCAGCCCCAGCATTTT CASSIRGQGRGNQPQHF TRBJ1-5 TRBD1 - TRBV19
TGTGCCAGCAGTGAATCAACATTTGGAGCTTTCTTT CASSESTFGAFF TRBJ1-1 - few TRBV25-1
TGTGCCAGCAGTCGGACTAGCGGGTATTACAATGAGCAGTTCTTC CASSRTSGYYNEQFF TRBJ2-1 TRBD2 - TRBV27
TGTGCCAGCAGAAAGACTAGCGGGGTTTACGAGCAGTACTTC CASRKTSGVYEQYF TRBJ2-7 TRBD2 - TRBV28
TGTGCCAGCAGCTTGACAGTAAATTCACCCCTCCACTTT CASSLTVNSPLHF TRBJ1-6 - - TRBV7-9
TGTGCCAGCAGTTACGATCGGACAGGCCTCGGGCTAGTAAATCAGCCCCAGCATTTT CASSYDRTGLGLVNQPQHF TRBJ1-5 TRBD1 - TRBV6-2/TRBV6-3
TGTGCCAGCAGCTTAAGTGGGGGCGCCGGTGCTTCACCCCTCCACTTT CASSLSGGAGASPLHF TRBJ1-6 - - TRBV7-3
TGTGCCAGCAGCTTAAGCGCAACCCTCGGGACTGAAGCTTTCTTT CASSLSATLGTEAFF TRBJ1-1 - - TRBV7-2
TGTGCCAGCAGGCCTAGTCCAACTGGCAAACCCTACGAGCAGTACTTC CASRPSPTGKPYEQYF TRBJ2-7 - few TRBV2
TGTGCCAGCAGCTTGATACGTACTTTCGATGAAAAACTGTTTTTT CASSLIRTFDEKLFF TRBJ1-4 - - TRBV5-8
TGCGCCAGCAGCTTGGGGACAGCTAACTATGGCTACACCTTC CASSLGTANYGYTF TRBJ1-2 - - TRBV5-1